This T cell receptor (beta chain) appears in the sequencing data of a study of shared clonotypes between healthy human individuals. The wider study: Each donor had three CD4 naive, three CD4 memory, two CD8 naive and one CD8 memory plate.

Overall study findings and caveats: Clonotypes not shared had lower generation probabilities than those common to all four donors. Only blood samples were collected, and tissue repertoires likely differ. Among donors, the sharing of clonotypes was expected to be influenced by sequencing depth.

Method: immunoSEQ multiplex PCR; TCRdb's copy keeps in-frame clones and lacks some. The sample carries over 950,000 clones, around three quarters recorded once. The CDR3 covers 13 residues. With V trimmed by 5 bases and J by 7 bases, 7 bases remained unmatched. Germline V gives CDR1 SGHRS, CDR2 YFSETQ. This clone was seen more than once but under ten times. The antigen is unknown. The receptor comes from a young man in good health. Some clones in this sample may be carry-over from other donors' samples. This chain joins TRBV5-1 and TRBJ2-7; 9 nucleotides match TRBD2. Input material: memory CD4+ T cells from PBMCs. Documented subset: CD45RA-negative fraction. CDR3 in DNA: TGCGCCAGCAGAACCGGGACTAGCTGGGAGCAGTACTTC. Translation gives CASRTGTSWEQYF.